This T cell receptor (beta chain) was recorded in a study of blood T cells in healthy people across ages. Study results and limitations: In these data, TCR beta diversity tracked strongly with naive T cell percentage. Any conclusive comparison of naive versus antigen-experienced cells was prevented by using unsorted PBMCs.

This clonotype was observed a single time. Its antigen is undetermined. It was with a sample-barcoded 5' primer and a J-beta primer mix that a second PCR of about 7 to 12 cycles was run. TCRdb used MiXCR to reprocess the 5' RACE reads, holding one entry per CDR3 protein. The profile shows over 500,000 distinct CDR3 sequences, roughly half of them singletons. CDR3 length equals 15 residues. Trimming shortened V by 3 bases and J by 8 bases, and 16 bases separated the two germline ends. In germline, CDR1 is ENHRY, CDR2 SYGVKD. The chain employs TRBV10-3 and TRBJ1-4, with D possibly being TRBD1 (5 bases). The clonotype originates from a woman over 75 in good health. The specimen was blood. CDR3 coding DNA: TGTGCCATCAGTGAAATTATGGGACTAACGGAAAAACTGTTTTTT. Its translation is CAISEIMGLTEKLFF.